This T cell receptor beta chain was sequenced in a study of early T cells in non-severe SARS-CoV-2 infection. As for the study in general: Bulk RNA isolated from unsorted whole blood underwent sequencing; chains were not paired. Findings and limits, study-wide: Lookups in VDJdb leaned toward anti-spike CD8 responses and missed private and CD4 specificities.

Unique molecular identifiers were attached to individual cDNA molecules. One entry per CDR3 protein, called by TCRdb with MiXCR from the 5' RACE reads. The table lists 70,000 to 95,000 distinct CDR3 sequences, around 17% of them singletons. The CDR3 is 15 amino acids. V lost 6 bases and J lost 10; bases outside the gene matches: 10. Germline CDR1 SEHNR, CDR2 FQNEAQ (reference sequence). Only a few counts were recorded for this clonotype. Its cognate antigen is unknown. The gene calls are TRBV7-9 and TRBJ2-3; 13 nucleotides align to TRBD2. The sequenced sample was whole blood. The source of this sequence is an adult who was a healthcare worker with PCR-confirmed SARS-CoV-2 infection or an uninfected control (not recorded which). The CDR3 spells CASSSPGLAGSPQYF. The DNA for the CDR3 is TGTGCCAGCAGTTCTCCGGGACTAGCGGGATCGCCGCAGTATTTT.